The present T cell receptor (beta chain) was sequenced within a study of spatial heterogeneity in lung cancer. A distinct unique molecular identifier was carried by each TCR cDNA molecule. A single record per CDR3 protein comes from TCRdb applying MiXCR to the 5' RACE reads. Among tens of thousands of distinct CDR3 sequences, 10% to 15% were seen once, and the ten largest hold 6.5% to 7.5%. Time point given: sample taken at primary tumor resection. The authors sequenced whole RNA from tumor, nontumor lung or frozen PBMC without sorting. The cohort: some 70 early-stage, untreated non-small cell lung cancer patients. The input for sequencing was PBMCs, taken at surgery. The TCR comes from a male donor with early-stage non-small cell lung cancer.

This chain's CDR3 is CASSYEGAQPQHF. The CDR3 nucleotides read TGTGCCAGCAGTTACGAGGGGGCACAGCCCCAGCATTTT. The chain carries TRBV6-2 or TRBV6-3 and TRBJ1-5, with 7 nucleotides matching TRBD1. The CDR3 is 13 residues long. Germline V gene data show CDR1 as MNHEY and CDR2 as SVGEGT. Trimming cost V 2 bases and J 7 bases; bases outside gene matches: 2.